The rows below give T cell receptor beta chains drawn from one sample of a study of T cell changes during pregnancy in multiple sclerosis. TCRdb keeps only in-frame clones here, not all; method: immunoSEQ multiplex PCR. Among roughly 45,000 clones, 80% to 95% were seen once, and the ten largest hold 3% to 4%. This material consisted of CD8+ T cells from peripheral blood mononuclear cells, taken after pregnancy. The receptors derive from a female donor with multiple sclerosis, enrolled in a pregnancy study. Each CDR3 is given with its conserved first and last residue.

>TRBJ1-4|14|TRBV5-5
CASSYVRFNEKLFF
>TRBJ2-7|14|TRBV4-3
CASSQERGAYEQYF
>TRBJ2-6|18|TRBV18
CASSPLGGVFSGANVLTF
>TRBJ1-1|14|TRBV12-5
CASGLTGWGTEAFF
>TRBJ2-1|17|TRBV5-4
CASSLDGGVNSYNEQFF
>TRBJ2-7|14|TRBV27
CASTPRWGGTEQYF
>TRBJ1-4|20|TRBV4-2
CASSQDLALVEGAPNEKLFF
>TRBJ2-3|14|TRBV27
CASSPRQAGDTQYF
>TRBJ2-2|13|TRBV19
CASGIGSREELFF
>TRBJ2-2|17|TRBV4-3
CASSQDFRVSYTGELFF
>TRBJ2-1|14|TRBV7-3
CASSLGGGANEQFF
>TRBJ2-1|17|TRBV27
CASSTIAGGKSYNEQFF
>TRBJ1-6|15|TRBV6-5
CASSYFYRDGSPLHF
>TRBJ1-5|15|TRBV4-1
CASSPLGGPNQPQHF
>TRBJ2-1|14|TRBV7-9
CASSLVALNNEQFF
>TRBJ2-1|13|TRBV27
CASSFLLRNEQFF
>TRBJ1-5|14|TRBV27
CASSVGYGNQPQHF
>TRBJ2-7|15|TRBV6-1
CASSEASGSSYEQYF
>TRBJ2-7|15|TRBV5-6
CASSLGAGPHYEQYF
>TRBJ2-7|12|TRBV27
CASSFSGYEQYF
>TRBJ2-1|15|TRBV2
CASRGTSGDYNEQFF
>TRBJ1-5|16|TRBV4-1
CASSPVGGGSNQPQHF
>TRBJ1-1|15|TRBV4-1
CASSPRRGGATEAFF
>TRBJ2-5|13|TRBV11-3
CASKGQGEETQYF
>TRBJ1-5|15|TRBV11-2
CASSGKGGLRQPQHF
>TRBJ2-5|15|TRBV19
CASSIGTGGRETQYF
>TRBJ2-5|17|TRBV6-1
CASSERGTGGGQETQYF
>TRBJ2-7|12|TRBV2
CASVDRGAEQYF
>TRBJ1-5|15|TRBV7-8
CASSLGTGVDQPQHF
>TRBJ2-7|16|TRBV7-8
CASSLVGTSGIYEQYF
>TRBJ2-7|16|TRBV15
CATSLLASGRSYEQYF
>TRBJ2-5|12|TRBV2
CASRGRPETQYF
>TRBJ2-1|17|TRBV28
CASIGGPTGSAHGEQFF
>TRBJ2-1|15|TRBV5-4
CASSRKIGQINEQFF
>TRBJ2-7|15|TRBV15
CATSSETGGQYEQYF
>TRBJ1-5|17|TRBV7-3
CASSEHRQINSNQPQHF
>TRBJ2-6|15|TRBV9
CASMSGISGANVLTF
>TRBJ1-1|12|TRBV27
CASGGGNTEAFF
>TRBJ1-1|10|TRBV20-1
CSARGLAAFF
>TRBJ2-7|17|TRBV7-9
CASSLVRGGFVGYEQYF
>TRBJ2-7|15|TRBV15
CATSRERTSSYEQYF
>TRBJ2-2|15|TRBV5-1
CASSLDRGWTGELFF
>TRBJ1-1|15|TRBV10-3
CAISPGASMNTEAFF
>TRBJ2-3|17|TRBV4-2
CASSPRLAGRPTDTQYF
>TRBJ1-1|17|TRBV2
CASSDTTGGSPGTEAFF
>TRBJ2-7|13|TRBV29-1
CSVEEGPKAEQYF
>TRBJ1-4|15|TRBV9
CASSVDTGVVEKLFF
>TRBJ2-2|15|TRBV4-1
CASSQELGRAGELFF
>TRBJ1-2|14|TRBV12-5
CASGSSGTGKGYTF
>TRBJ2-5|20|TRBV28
CASSFSDRALKPYDKETQYF